The present T cell receptor (beta chain) was sequenced within a study of control samples from healthy donors and cancer patients. V gave up 5 bases and J gave up 5 bases, with 10 bases separating them. The CDR3 length is 13 residues. TCRdb's table, derived via immunoSEQ multiplex PCR, lists solely in-frame clones and lacks some. The table has about 110,000 clones, 90% seen once. Sample: blood. The rearrangement joins TRBV12-3 or TRBV12-4 to TRBJ1-5; no clear D gene. The TCR comes from a human donor in good health. The donor label of this sample is uncertain. DNA of the CDR3: TGTGCCAGCAGTCGCACGGGGTATCAGCCCCAGCATTTT. It specifies CASSRTGYQPQHF.